The following is a T cell receptor beta chain sequence with its context. TCR beta from blood CD8+ and CD4+ T cells was sequenced. Germline V gene data show CDR1 as SNHLY and CDR2 as FYNNEI. V lost 3 bases to trimming and J lost 10 bases, with 12 bases between them. CDR3 length equals 12 residues. Reverse transcription of about 0.5 to 1 ug RNA was performed with random hexamers. TCRdb called the immunoSEQ multiplex PCR reads again in MiXCR, with one record for every CDR3 protein. This sample carries 120,000 or so distinct CDR3 sequences, over 90% of them seen once, and the ten largest clones take around 0.12%. The source of the sample is a study of CD8 T cells in Susac syndrome.

Sequenced sample: CD4+ T cells from PBMCs. The clonotype comes from a human donor in good health. This chain uses TRBV2 with TRBJ1-1; D is undetermined. The CDR3 coding sequence is TGTGCCAGCAGTGAGGGGAATTGGGGAGCTTTCTTT. Protein: CASSEGNWGAFF.